This T cell receptor beta chain was captured by sequencing in a study of patients and donors after allogeneic stem cell transplantation. TCRdb re-analysed the RT-PCR reads in MiXCR, keeping a single row per CDR3 protein. The sample lists some 880,000 distinct CDR3 sequences, about a sixth occurring once. The CDR3 length is 17 residues. The V gene's germline CDR1 is SGDLS and CDR2 YYNGEE. V was cut by 4 bases and J by 3 bases, with 20 bases left in between. This clonotype has just a few counts. V and J are TRBV9 and TRBJ1-3; D is possibly TRBD1 (6 bases). Sequencing was carried out using blood, either unsorted or a sorted T cell fraction (not recorded which). This clonotype was sampled from a human donor who was either an allogeneic HSCT recipient or a stem cell or donor lymphocyte infusion donor (not recorded which). It is not recorded whose cells these are; they may come from a transplant donor. CDR3 protein: CASSHADYRVGGNTIYF. The CDR3 DNA is TGTGCCAGCAGCCATGCGGATTACAGGGTTGGTGGAAACACCATATATTTT. Combining the CDR3 with reference TRBV9 and TRBJ1-3 gives the whole variable domain DSGVTQTPKHLITATGQRVTLRCSPRSGDLSVYWYQQSLDQGLQFLIQYYNGEERAKGNILERFSAQQFPDLHSELNLSSLELGDSALYFCASSHADYRVGGNTIYFGEGSWLTVV.